This T cell receptor beta chain was profiled in a study of blood T cell repertoires in COVID-19. Germline CDR1 is SGHDN and CDR2 is FVKESK. The CDR3 consists of 15 residues. Trimming cost V 4 bases and J 7 bases; bases outside gene matches: 5. The assay was immunoSEQ multiplex PCR, and TCRdb's table has in-frame clones only and misses some. The data contain about 89,000 clones, approximately 89% of them singletons. The rearrangement joins TRBV14 to TRBJ1-4, with TRBD1 matching over 11 bases. The receptor was isolated from a man aged 60 to 75 with acute or convalescent COVID-19. The sample was peripheral blood. DNA of the CDR3: TGTGCCAGCAGCCCAGGACAGGGGGCTGGTGAAAAACTGTTTTTT. Its protein product is CASSPGQGAGEKLFF.